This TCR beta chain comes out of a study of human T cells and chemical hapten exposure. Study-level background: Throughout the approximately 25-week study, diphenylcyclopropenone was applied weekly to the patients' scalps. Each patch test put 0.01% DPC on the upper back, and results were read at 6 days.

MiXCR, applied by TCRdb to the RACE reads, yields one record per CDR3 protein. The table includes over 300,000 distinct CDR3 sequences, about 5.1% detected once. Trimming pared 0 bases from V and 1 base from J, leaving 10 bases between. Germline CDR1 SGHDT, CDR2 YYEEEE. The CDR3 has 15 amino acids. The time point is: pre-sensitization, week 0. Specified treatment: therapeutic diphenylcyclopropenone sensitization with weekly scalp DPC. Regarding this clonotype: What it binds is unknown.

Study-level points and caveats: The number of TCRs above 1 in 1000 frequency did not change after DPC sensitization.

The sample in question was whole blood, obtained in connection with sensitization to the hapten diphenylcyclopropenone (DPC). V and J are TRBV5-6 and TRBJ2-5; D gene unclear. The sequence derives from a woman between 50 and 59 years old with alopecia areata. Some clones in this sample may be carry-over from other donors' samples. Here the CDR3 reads CASSLAMAAQETQYF. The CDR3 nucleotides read TGTGCCAGCAGCTTGGCCATGGCAGCCCAAGAGACCCAGTACTTC.